Listed here are 24 T cell receptor beta chains from one sample, sequenced in a study of blood T cell repertoires in COVID-19. The assay was immunoSEQ multiplex PCR, and TCRdb's table has in-frame clones only and misses some. Of roughly 250,000 clones in the sample, approximately 88% were seen once. Material for sequencing was PBMCs or T cells enriched from blood (not recorded which). These receptor sequences come from a woman aged 25 to 39 with acute COVID-19.

The chain's CDR3 is CASSDLGGDIATNEKLFF. The CDR3 DNA sequence: TGTGCCAGCAGCGATTTGGGAGGGGATATTGCAACTAATGAAAAACTGTTTTTT. The chain joins TRBV7-8 to TRBJ1-4; possibly TRBD1 for D (5 bases). Trimming cost V 5 bases and J 0 bases, with 19 bases left between them. The length of the CDR3 is 18 residues. Germline V gene lookup returns CDR1 SGHVS and CDR2 FQNEAQ.

V usage is TRBV7-2 and J usage is TRBJ1-2, with TRBD1 matching 11 bases. The CDR3 extends over 18 amino acids. Germline V gene data show CDR1 as SGHTA and CDR2 as FQGNSA. Trimming at V came to 3 bases and at J to 3 bases, leaving 12 bases not matched to a gene. The CDR3 sequence is CASSFLSSGQGADYGYTF. The DNA of the CDR3 is TGTGCCAGCAGCTTCCTCTCCTCCGGACAGGGGGCAGACTATGGCTACACCTTC.

V and J are TRBV5-1 and TRBJ1-4; the D gene is possibly TRBD1 (5 bases). V was shortened by 4 bases and J by 4 bases, with 11 bases between the two germline ends. The germline V gene has CDR1 SGHRS and CDR2 YFSETQ. The CDR3 extends over 14 amino acids. The DNA for the CDR3 is TGCGCCAGCAGCGAGAGTCAGGGTAATGAAAAACTGTTTTTT. This encodes CASSESQGNEKLFF.

V is TRBV29-1 and J is TRBJ1-4, with D hard to call. CDR3 length: 14 amino acids. CDR1 is SQVTM and CDR2 is ANQGSEA in the germline V gene. Trimming took off 5 bases at V and 3 bases at J, with 13 bases between the two ends. DNA for the CDR3: TGCAGCGTTAATGGCCCGGAGGCTAATGAAAAACTGTTTTTT. This codes for CSVNGPEANEKLFF.

The rearrangement joins TRBV14 to TRBJ1-5; 10 nucleotides match TRBD1. V gave up 6 bases and J gave up 5 bases; unmatched junction bases: 7. Germline CDR1 SGHDN, CDR2 FVKESK. The CDR3 loop spans 15 amino acids. Here the CDR3 DNA reads TGTGCCAGCAGGACGGGACAGGGGACCCATCAGCCCCAGCATTTT. Protein product: CASRTGQGTHQPQHF.

The chain is built from TRBV12-3 or TRBV12-4 and TRBJ2-3; D remains ambiguous. This CDR3 spans 11 amino acids. V dropped 7 bases and J dropped 7 bases, with 9 bases sitting between them. The CDR3, as DNA: TGTGCCAGCACAACTCTGAATACGCAGTATTTT. It specifies CASTTLNTQYF.

The chain joins TRBV15 to TRBJ1-6; D is perhaps TRBD1 (6 bases). The germline V and J ends were trimmed by 0 bases and 9 bases, with 15 bases remaining between them. This CDR3 has 16 amino acids. Germline V lookup: CDR1 LNHNV, CDR2 YYDKDF (reference sequence). The CDR3 here is CATSRDEGVFASPLHF. For the CDR3, the DNA is TGTGCCACCAGCAGAGATGAGGGGGTATTTGCTTCACCCCTCCACTTT.

The rearrangement joins TRBV4-3 to TRBJ1-1; TRBD1 aligns across 9 bases. CDR3 length equals 15 residues. The V segment lost 2 bases and the J segment 1 base; nucleotides outside the gene matches: 2. Germline CDR1 is LGHNA and CDR2 is YSLEER. The CDR3 coding sequence is TGCGCCAGCAGCCAACACAGGGGGCAGAACACTGAAGCTTTCTTT. This translates into CASSQHRGQNTEAFF.

This clone was found once. This chain uses TRBV7-9 with TRBJ2-1; D perhaps matches TRBD1 (6 bases). V lost 8 bases to trimming and J lost 9 bases, with 14 bases between them. CDR1 is SEHNR and CDR2 is FQNEAQ in the germline V gene (reference sequence). The CDR3 spans 12 residues. Here the CDR3 DNA reads TGTGCCAGCGTAGGGCGAGGGGGTGAGCAGTTCTTC. Amino acid sequence: CASVGRGGEQFF.

The rearrangement links TRBV12-5 to TRBJ1-1; TRBD1 agrees at 9 bases. V lost 7 bases and J lost 7; bases outside the gene matches: 7. Germline V gene data show CDR1 as LGHNT and CDR2 as FRNRAP. The CDR3 is made up of 13 amino acids. Here the CDR3 DNA reads TGTGCTAGTGAAACGGGACAGGGAGTTGAAGCTTTCTTT. It yields the protein CASETGQGVEAFF.

The chain employs TRBV5-1 and TRBJ2-7; D remains ambiguous. Germline CDR1 is SGHRS and CDR2 is YFSETQ. Trimming stripped 4 bases from V and 1 base from J, with 12 bases between. The CDR3 consists of 14 residues. The CDR3 spells CASSSLTRSYEQYF. The CDR3 DNA sequence: TGCGCCAGCAGCAGCTTGACGAGGTCCTACGAGCAGTACTTC. Drawing the rest from reference TRBV5-1 and TRBJ2-7, the complete variable domain is KAGVTQTPRYLIKTRGQQVTLSCSPISGHRSVSWYQQTPGQGLQFLFEYFSETQRNKGNFPGRFSGRQFSNSRSEMNVSTLELGDSALYLCASSSLTRSYEQYFGPGTRLTVT.

The chain uses TRBV7-6 and TRBJ1-2; a possible D gene is TRBD1 (5 bases). V was trimmed by 4 bases and J by 6 bases, leaving 9 bases between them. This CDR3 has 12 residues. Germline-derived CDR1 and CDR2 are SGHVS and FNYEAQ. CDR3 sequence (DNA): TGTGCCAGCAGCTACCCAGGGAATGGCTACACCTTC. Translated, it gives CASSYPGNGYTF.

For this clone: A read error may produce the germline difference seen at one junction end. The chain is built from TRBV19 and TRBJ1-3; D remains ambiguous. The CDR3 is 14 residues long. Germline V CDR1 and CDR2: LNHDA, SQIVND (reference sequence). This chain's CDR3 is CASTLTPSENTIYF. CDR3 in DNA: TGTGCCAGTACCCTAACCCCTTCTGAAAACACCATATATTTT.

In this sample, this clone turned up a few times. The chain combines TRBV7-9 with TRBJ1-4; 8 bases fit TRBD1. Germline-derived CDR1 and CDR2 are SEHNR and FQNEAQ (reference sequence). V gave up 5 bases and J gave up 6 bases; unmatched junction bases: 11. The CDR3 spans 16 residues. CDR3 residues: CASSADLQGAYEKLFF. DNA of the CDR3: TGTGCCAGCAGCGCTGATCTTCAGGGGGCATATGAAAAACTGTTTTTT.

Turning to this clone: Sequence at one end of the junction differs from germline and may be a read error. The CDR3 loop reads CASSQDSHGVSRF. As DNA, the CDR3 is TGTGCCAGCAGCCAAGATTCGCATGGAGTCTCGAGGTTC. The V call is TRBV3-1 (or the pseudogene TRBV3-2), the J call TRBJ1-2; D ambiguous. CDR1 and CDR2 (germline): LGHDT, YNNKEL (reference sequence). This CDR3 contains 13 residues.

The chain couples TRBV15 to TRBJ2-5, with TRBD1 as a possible D gene (5 bases). The CDR3 sequence is 16 residues long. CDR1 and CDR2 from the germline V gene are LNHNV and YYDKDF (reference sequence). Between the trimmed V and J ends, which lost 1 base and 2 bases, there was a span of 14 bases. In DNA form, the CDR3 reads TGTGCCACCAGCAGAGGCTCCCAGGGATTTCAAGAGACCCAGTACTTC. Its protein is CATSRGSQGFQETQYF.

This chain uses TRBV13 with TRBJ1-5; a weak D match, TRBD1 (5 bases). The CDR3 extends over 14 amino acids. V was trimmed by 1 base and J by 7 bases, leaving 11 bases between them. Germline V gene data show CDR1 as PRHDT and CDR2 as FYEKMQ (reference sequence). The CDR3 DNA reads as TGTGCCAGCAGCTTAGTAGGGGAAGGCCAGCCCCAGCATTTT. Its translation is CASSLVGEGQPQHF.

The chain has TRBV2 and TRBJ1-4; no definite D call. V shed 4 bases and J shed 2 bases, with 14 bases lying between them. The CDR3 runs to 16 residues. CDR1 and CDR2 from the germline V gene are SNHLY and FYNNEI. The CDR3 region has the DNA TGTGCCAGCAGTGTTCAGGTCCCGGGGACTAATGAAAAACTGTTTTTT. This translates into CASSVQVPGTNEKLFF.

The gene calls are TRBV11-2 and TRBJ1-2, with D uncertain. Trimming took 4 bases from V and 8 from J, leaving 17 bases between them. This CDR3 has 14 residues. Germline loops: CDR1 SGHAT, CDR2 FQNNGV. The CDR3 region has the DNA TGTGCCAGCAGCTCCCTCCGAACCGGTCACGGCTACACCTTC. Translation: CASSSLRTGHGYTF.

This clone was recorded once. This chain links TRBV19 with TRBJ2-2; 8 bases are shared with TRBD1. V was clipped by 5 bases and J by 7 bases; unmatched bases: 6. CDR1 and CDR2 (germline): LNHDA, SQIVND (reference sequence). The CDR3 has 14 amino acids. This CDR3 reads CASSPRTGHGELFF. The CDR3 region has the DNA TGTGCCAGTAGTCCCCGGACAGGGCACGGGGAGCTGTTTTTT. The full variable domain, its missing parts supplied by reference TRBV19 and TRBJ2-2, is DGGITQSPKYLFRKEGQNVTLSCEQNLNHDAMYWYRQDPGQGLRLIYYSQIVNDFQKGDIAEGYSVSREKKESFPLTVTSAQKNPTAFYLCASSPRTGHGELFFGEGSRLTVL.

V usage is TRBV5-1 and J usage is TRBJ1-2; D may be TRBD1 (5 bases). The V end was cut by 2 bases, the J end by 2 bases, with 13 bases between. The CDR3 is 15 amino acids. The germline CDR1 and CDR2 sequences are SGHRS and YFSETQ. The CDR3, as DNA: TGCGCCAGCAGCTTCTCAGTCCAGGGAAACTATGGCTACACCTTC. Translating gives CASSFSVQGNYGYTF.

This chain uses TRBV2 with TRBJ2-3; TRBD2 agrees at 10 bases. V lost 4 bases and J lost 2; bases outside the gene matches: 6. Per germline, CDR1 SNHLY and CDR2 FYNNEI. There are 16 residues in the CDR3. The CDR3 reads CASSASGGPTTDTQYF. The CDR3 region has the DNA TGTGCCAGCAGTGCTAGCGGGGGACCGACCACAGATACGCAGTATTTT.

J is TRBJ1-6 and V is TRBV11-2, with D perhaps TRBD1 (6 bases). The CDR3 totals 14 residues. CDR1 is SGHAT, CDR2 FQNNGV, per germline. V dropped 3 bases and J dropped 3 bases, with 6 bases sitting between them. Here the CDR3 reads CASSLDSYNSPLHF. In DNA form, the CDR3 reads TGTGCCAGCAGCTTGGACAGCTATAATTCACCCCTCCACTTT.

The rearrangement uses TRBV5-1 and TRBJ1-1; D is possibly TRBD1 (5 bases). This CDR3 has 14 amino acids. V lost 0 bases and J 6 bases, leaving 12 bases between the germline ends. The germline CDR1 and CDR2 sequences are SGHRS and YFSETQ. This CDR3 reads CASSLGQSGAEAFF. CDR3 nucleotide sequence: TGCGCCAGCAGCTTGGGACAGTCGGGGGCTGAAGCTTTCTTT.